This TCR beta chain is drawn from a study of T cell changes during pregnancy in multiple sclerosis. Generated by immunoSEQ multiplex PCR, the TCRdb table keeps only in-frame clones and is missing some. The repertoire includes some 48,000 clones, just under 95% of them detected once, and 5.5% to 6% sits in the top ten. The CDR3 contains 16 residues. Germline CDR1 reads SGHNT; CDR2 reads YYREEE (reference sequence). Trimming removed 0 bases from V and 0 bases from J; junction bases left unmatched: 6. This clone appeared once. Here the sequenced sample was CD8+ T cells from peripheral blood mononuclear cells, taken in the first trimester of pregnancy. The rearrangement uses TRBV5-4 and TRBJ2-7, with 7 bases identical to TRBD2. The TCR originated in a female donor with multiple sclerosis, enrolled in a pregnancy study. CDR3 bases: TGTGCCAGCAGCTTGGCAGCGGGGTTCGGCTCCTACGAGCAGTACTTC. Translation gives CASSLAAGFGSYEQYF. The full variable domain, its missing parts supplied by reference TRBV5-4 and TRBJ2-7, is ETGVTQSPTHLIKTRGQQVTLRCSSQSGHNTVSWYQQALGQGPQFIFQYYREEENGRGNFPPRFSGLQFPNYSSELNVNALELDDSALYLCASSLAAGFGSYEQYFGPGTRLTVT.